This T cell receptor beta chain was documented in a study of response to subunit inactivated influenza vaccine (dated by TCRdb to the late 2010s). Turning to the overall study: To follow how T cells responded to a trivalent subunit inactivated influenza vaccine, the researchers relied on deep quantitative profiling of the T cell receptor repertoire.

General study outcomes and caveats: The authors suggested that each seasonal influenza vaccination may recruit only a limited number of new T cells.

To prepare the library, RT-PCR was applied. The instrument was an Illumina HiSeq 2500. TCRdb itself trimmed the public reads at Q25 with fastp, ran MiXCR and retained productive beta chains. Every entry covers one CDR3 protein and lists the most common genes and DNA from its rows. The sample includes more than 400,000 distinct CDR3 sequences, with 6.5% to 8% observed a single time. Of the sample, about an eighth falls within the top ten clones. This clonotype occurred a few times. Its specific antigen is unknown. Base qualities were left out, and no much larger clone turns up one base away. The CDR3, from cysteine to phenylalanine, totals 15 residues. The sequence is cut down to CDR3 DNA, 45 bases in frame from base 1. V is cut by 3 bases and J by 4 bases, and the space between the germline ends is 13 bases.

The sequence came from a man aged 50 to 69 who received an inactivated influenza vaccine. Donor details come from another sample of the same person, matched by shared clones. Source: PBMCs from blood, taken about 24 months after vaccination. Rearrangement joined TRBV12-3 or TRBV12-4 to TRBJ1-5; the D region possibly corresponds to TRBD1 (6 bases align). The CDR3 protein: CASSLGTGINQPQHF. DNA sequence: TGTGCCAGCAGTTTGGGAACAGGGATTAATCAGCCCCAGCATTTT.